This TCR beta chain is from a study of post-analysis software for immune sequencing data. Overall study findings and caveats: The study found TRBV5-6, TRBV5-1 and TRBV20-1 among a few TRBV segments more frequent in patients than controls. Controls significantly exceeded multiple sclerosis patients in normalized Chao1 diversity. By F measure, samples from a shared preparation batch strongly co-clustered.

In the case of this clonotype: Its antigen is currently unknown.

Every TCR beta cDNA library bore unique molecular identifiers. TCRdb passed the PCR reads through MiXCR, listing each CDR3 protein once. Of hundreds of thousands of distinct CDR3 sequences detected, approximately 60% appear once; the ten largest clones hold over 9%. V gave up 5 bases and J gave up 5 bases; unmatched junction bases: 10. The CDR3 runs 15 residues. Germline V lookup: CDR1 SGHTA, CDR2 FQGNSA. The specimen was blood. The rearrangement joins TRBV7-2 to TRBJ2-3; 7 bases align to TRBD2. This sequence was found in a girl aged 2-10 years with multiple sclerosis. CDR3 sequence (DNA): TGTGCCAGCAGCCGACTAGCTCTGGACGGAGATACGCAGTATTTT. Translated: CASSRLALDGDTQYF.